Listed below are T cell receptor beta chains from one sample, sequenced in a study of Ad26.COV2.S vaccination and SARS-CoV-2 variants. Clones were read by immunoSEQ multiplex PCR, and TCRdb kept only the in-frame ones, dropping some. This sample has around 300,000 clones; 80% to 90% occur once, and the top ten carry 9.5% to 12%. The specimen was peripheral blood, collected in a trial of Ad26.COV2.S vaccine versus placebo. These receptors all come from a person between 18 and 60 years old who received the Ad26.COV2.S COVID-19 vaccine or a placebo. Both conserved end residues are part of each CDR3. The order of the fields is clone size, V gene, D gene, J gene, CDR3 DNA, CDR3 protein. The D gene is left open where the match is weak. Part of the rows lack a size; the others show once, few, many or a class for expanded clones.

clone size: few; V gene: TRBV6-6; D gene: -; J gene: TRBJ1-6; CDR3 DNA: TGTGCCAGCCACATGGAAAGAAATAATTCACCCCTCCACTTT; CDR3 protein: CASHMERNNSPLHF
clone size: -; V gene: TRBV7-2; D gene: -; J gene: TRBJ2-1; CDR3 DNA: TGTGCCAGCAGCTTAGAATGGGCAGGGAGATTTGAGCAGTTCTTC; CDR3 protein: CASSLEWAGRFEQFF
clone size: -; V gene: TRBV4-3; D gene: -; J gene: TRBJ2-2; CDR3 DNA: TGCGCCAGCAGCCAAGATGCAGCCGGGGAGCTGTTTTTT; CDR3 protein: CASSQDAAGELFF
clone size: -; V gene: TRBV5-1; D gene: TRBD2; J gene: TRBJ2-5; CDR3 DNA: TGCGCCAGCAGCTTGCCCCTGGCGGGGGGGGAAGAGACCCAGTACTTC; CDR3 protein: CASSLPLAGGEETQYF
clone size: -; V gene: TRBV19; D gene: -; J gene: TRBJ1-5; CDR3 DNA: TGTGCCAGTAGTATAGGAGTCGAGGGTCAGCCCCAGCATTTT; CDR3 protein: CASSIGVEGQPQHF
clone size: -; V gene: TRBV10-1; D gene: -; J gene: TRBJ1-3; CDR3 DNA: TGCGCCAGCAGTCCGACAGGTCGGGGAAACACCATATATTTT; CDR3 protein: CASSPTGRGNTIYF
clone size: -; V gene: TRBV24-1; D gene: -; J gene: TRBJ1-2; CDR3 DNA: TGTGCCACCAGTGAGCCGGACAAGCGCTATGGCTACACCTTC; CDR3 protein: CATSEPDKRYGYTF
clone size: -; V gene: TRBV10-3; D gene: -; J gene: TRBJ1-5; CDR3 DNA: TGTGCCACCGGGCCCACGGGGTATAGCAATCAGCCCCAGCATTTT; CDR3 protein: CATGPTGYSNQPQHF
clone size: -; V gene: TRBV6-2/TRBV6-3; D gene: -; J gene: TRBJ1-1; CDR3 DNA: TGTGCCAGCAGTTACGGTAGGGGAGGAAGCACTGAAGCTTTCTTT; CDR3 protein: CASSYGRGGSTEAFF
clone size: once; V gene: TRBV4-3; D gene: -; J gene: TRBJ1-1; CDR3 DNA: TGCGCCAGCAGCCAAGAGCGGGGATTGAACACTGAAGCTTTCTTT; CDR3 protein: CASSQERGLNTEAFF
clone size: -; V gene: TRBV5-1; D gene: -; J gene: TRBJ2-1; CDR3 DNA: TGCGCCAGCAGCCAAGGGCAGGGGCACAATGAGCAGTTCTTC; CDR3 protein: CASSQGQGHNEQFF
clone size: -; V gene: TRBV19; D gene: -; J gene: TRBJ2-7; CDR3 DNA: TGTGCCAGCAGAACAGCTTCCTCCTACGAGCAGTACTTC; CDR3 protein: CASRTASSYEQYF
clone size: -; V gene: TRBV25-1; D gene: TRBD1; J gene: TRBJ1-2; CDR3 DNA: TGTGCCAGCAGTGCTTCAGGGGGGGATGGCTACACCTTC; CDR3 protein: CASSASGGDGYTF
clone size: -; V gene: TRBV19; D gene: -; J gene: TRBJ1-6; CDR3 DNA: TGTGCCAGTAGTAGTCGACAGGAGGGTAATTCACCCCTCCACTTT; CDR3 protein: CASSSRQEGNSPLHF
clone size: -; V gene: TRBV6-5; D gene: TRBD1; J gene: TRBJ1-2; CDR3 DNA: TGTGCCAGCAGTTATTCAGGGGGCGCGGACTATGGCTACACCTTC; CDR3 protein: CASSYSGGADYGYTF
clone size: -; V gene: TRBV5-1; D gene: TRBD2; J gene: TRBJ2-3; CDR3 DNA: TGCGCCAGCAGCTTCCGGGAGGCGGGGGGCACAGATACGCAGTATTTT; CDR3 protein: CASSFREAGGTDTQYF
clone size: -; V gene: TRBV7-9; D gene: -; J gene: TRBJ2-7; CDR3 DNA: TGTGCCAGCAGCTTAGCGTTAAGGGAAGAGCAGTACTTC; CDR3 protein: CASSLALREEQYF
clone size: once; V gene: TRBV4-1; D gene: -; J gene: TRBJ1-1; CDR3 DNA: TGCGCCAGCAGCCAAGTTATTGTTTTGGGGTCCGCGACCACTGAAGCTTTCTTT; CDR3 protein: CASSQVIVLGSATTEAFF
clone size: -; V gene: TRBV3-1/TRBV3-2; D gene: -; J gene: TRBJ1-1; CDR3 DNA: TGTGCCAGCAGCGTGGGCGGGTTAGTTCAGGACACTGAAGCTTTCTTT; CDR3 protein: CASSVGGLVQDTEAFF
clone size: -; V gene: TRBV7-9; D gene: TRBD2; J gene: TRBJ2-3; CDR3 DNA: TGTGCCAGCAGCGCAAGCGGGGGTAATACGCAGTATTTT; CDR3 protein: CASSASGGNTQYF
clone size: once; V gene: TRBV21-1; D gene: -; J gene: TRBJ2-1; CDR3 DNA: TGTGCCAGCACCAACCAATCCGGGACAGGGGCCTACAATGAGCAGTTCTTC; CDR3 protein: CASTNQSGTGAYNEQFF
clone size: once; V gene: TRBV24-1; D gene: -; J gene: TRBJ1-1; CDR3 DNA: TGTGCCACCTCAGACAGGTCCATAGGGAAAGCTTTCTTT; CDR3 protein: CATSDRSIGKAFF
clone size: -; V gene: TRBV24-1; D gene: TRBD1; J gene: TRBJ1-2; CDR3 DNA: TGTGCCACCAGTGAGACGGACAGGGACTATGGCTACACCTTC; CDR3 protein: CATSETDRDYGYTF
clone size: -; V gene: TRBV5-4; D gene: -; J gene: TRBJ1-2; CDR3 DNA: TGTGCCAGCAGCCCTGGGGGGTCCTATGGCTACACCTTC; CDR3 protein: CASSPGGSYGYTF